These 17 T cell receptor beta chains share one sample of origin, sequenced in a study of blood T cell repertoires in COVID-19 (TCRdb year 2020). Libraries came from the immunoSEQ multiplex PCR assay. The table comes from immuneACCESS by way of TCRdb, which keeps in-frame sequences with V and J called. Part of the clones is missing from these tables; in studies checked, under half for an unresolved V gene and the rest for unknown reasons. The sample table holds about 200,000 clones, of which roughly 85% were seen once. Approximately 4.8% of the sample rests with the top ten. What was sequenced was PBMCs or T cells enriched from blood (not recorded which). These receptors originate from a woman between 50 and 59 years old who had been exposed to COVID-19.

This clone was observed once. V is TRBV18 and J is TRBJ1-1; TRBD1 matches at 10 bases. The CDR3 contains 17 residues. V was pared by 4 bases and J by 2 bases, with 10 bases of the junction left unmatched. Germline loops: CDR1 KGHSH, CDR2 LQKENI. In DNA form, the CDR3 reads TGTGCCAGCTCACTGGGGCCGGGACAGGGGCCAAACACTGAAGCTTTCTTT. Its translation is CASSLGPGQGPNTEAFF.

This clone appeared a few times. V and J are TRBV7-2 and TRBJ2-3, with TRBD2 identical over 11 bases. Germline CDR1 is SGHTA and CDR2 is FQGNSA. The CDR3 runs to 16 residues. J gave up 5 bases and V 5 bases, and 9 bases lay outside the gene matches. The CDR3 nucleotides read TGTGCCAGCAGCCTAATAGCGGGGGGGCAGGGAGATACGCAGTATTTT. Translated, it gives CASSLIAGGQGDTQYF.

This clone was seen more than once but under ten times. V and J are TRBV5-6 and TRBJ2-2, with a possible D match to TRBD1 (6 bases). Germline assignment: CDR1 SGHDT and CDR2 YYEEEE. V was trimmed by 1 base and J by 7 bases, leaving 11 bases between them. The CDR3 has 14 amino acids. CDR3 protein: CASSLWGPGGELFF. The CDR3 DNA reads as TGTGCCAGCAGCTTGTGGGGGCCTGGCGGGGAGCTGTTTTTT.

To note about this clone: A read error may account for a junction end that differs from germline. This sequence joins TRBV29-1 and TRBJ1-2, with TRBD1 as a possible D gene (6 bases). This CDR3 is built from 10 residues. CDR1 is SQVTM, CDR2 ANQGSEA, per germline. The CDR3 is CSVGGSTGAF. For the CDR3, the DNA is TGCAGCGTTGGGGGGTCGACAGGAGCATTC.

The chain recombines TRBV19 with TRBJ2-6, with D unclear. Per the germline V gene, CDR1 is LNHDA and CDR2 is SQIVND (reference sequence). Trimming removed 5 bases from V and 0 bases from J, with 5 bases in between. This CDR3 comprises 14 residues. The CDR3 nucleotides are TGTGCCAGTAGTGTCTCCTCTGGGGCCAACGTCCTGACTTTC. Residues: CASSVSSGANVLTF.

The chain has TRBV11-2 and TRBJ1-2, with 7 bases lining up with TRBD1. CDR1 is SGHAT and CDR2 is FQNNGV in the germline V gene. The length of the CDR3 is 13 residues. J lost 6 bases, V lost 5 bases, and 6 bases had no gene match. The CDR3 DNA follows: TGTGCCAGCAGCCTGACAGGGCGAGATGGCTACACCTTC. Translated: CASSLTGRDGYTF. Drawing the rest from reference TRBV11-2 and TRBJ1-2, the complete variable domain is EAGVAQSPRYKIIEKRQSVAFWCNPISGHATLYWYQQILGQGPKLLIQFQNNGVVDDSQLPKDRFSAERLKGVDSTLKIQPAKLEDSAVYLCASSLTGRDGYTFGSGTRLTVV.

The chain links TRBV5-1 to TRBJ2-7; D is unclear. With 0 bases removed from V and 3 bases from J, the gap between germline ends came to 10 bases. CDR1 and CDR2 (germline): SGHRS, YFSETQ. The CDR3 is 14 amino acids. The CDR3 DNA sequence: TGCGCCAGCAGCTTGGCTTCTACCGTCTACGAGCAGTACTTC. It codes for CASSLASTVYEQYF.

The chain joins TRBV5-4 to TRBJ1-5; D is perhaps TRBD1 (6 bases). Germline V lookup: CDR1 SGHNT, CDR2 YYREEE (reference sequence). The CDR3 length is 15 residues. The ends were cut back, 3 bases at V and 4 bases at J, with 14 bases in the middle. DNA of the CDR3: TGTGCCAGCAGCTGGGGGCCACAGCTAAATCAGCCCCAGCATTTT. Protein sequence: CASSWGPQLNQPQHF.

This clone was counted a single time. Since no conserved phenylalanine or tryptophan closes the CDR3, a read error is the likely cause. The DNA is omitted, as the CDR3 cannot be located on it reliably, and the CDR3 follows TCRdb's listing. The chain has TRBV6-6 and TRBJ1-1. The CDR3 is made up of 12 amino acids, end residues included. Germline assignment: CDR1 MNHNY and CDR2 SVGAGI (reference sequence). CDR3 region: CASSRGSGRKNI.

The genes are TRBV11-2 and TRBJ2-7; D might be TRBD1 (5 bases). Germline CDR1 SGHAT, CDR2 FQNNGV. The CDR3 length is 14 residues. Deletions cut 2 bases from V and 3 bases from J, with 11 bases between. The chain's CDR3 is CASSLQGPHYEQYF. The DNA of the CDR3 is TGTGCCAGCAGCTTACAGGGCCCACACTACGAGCAGTACTTC.

This sequence joins TRBV19 and TRBJ2-2; 8 bases match TRBD2. From germline, CDR1 is LNHDA and CDR2 SQIVND (reference sequence). The CDR3 is 18 residues long. V lost 10 bases to trimming and J lost 3 bases; unmatched junction nucleotides: 19. The CDR3 reads CATTEQAGGRSYTGELFF. The CDR3 DNA sequence: TGTGCCACCACGGAGCAGGCGGGAGGACGCTCTTACACCGGGGAGCTGTTTTTT.

The chain links TRBV28 to TRBJ2-5; TRBD2 might be the D (6 bases). This CDR3 is built from 15 residues. Trimming took off 7 bases at V and 4 bases at J, with 19 bases between the two ends. Looked up from germline, CDR1 is MDHEN and CDR2 is SYDVKM. The CDR3 here is CASTLGLGTGETQYF. CDR3 nucleotide sequence: TGTGCCAGCACCTTAGGGTTAGGGACTGGAGAGACCCAGTACTTC.

V usage is TRBV12-3 or TRBV12-4 and J usage is TRBJ1-5; perhaps TRBD1 as D (6 bases). The V end lost 8 bases, the J end lost 7 bases, and 12 bases lay between the germline ends. CDR3 length: 12 residues. CDR3 bases: TGTGCCAGCCGAGTACAGGGCCAGCCCCAGCATTTT. It translates to CASRVQGQPQHF.

This chain links TRBV12-5 with TRBJ1-4, with unresolved D. V shed 6 bases and J shed 0 bases, with 14 bases lying between them. Germline lookup yields CDR1 LGHNT and CDR2 FRNRAP. This CDR3 is 16 amino acids long. CDR3 sequence reads: CASGLGRQATNEKLFF. The CDR3 DNA reads as TGTGCTAGTGGCCTGGGGAGGCAAGCAACTAATGAAAAACTGTTTTTT. Variable domain in full (rest from reference TRBV12-5 and TRBJ1-4): DARVTQTPRHKVTEMGQEVTMRCQPILGHNTVFWYRQTMMQGLELLAYFRNRAPLDDSGMPKDRFSAEMPDATLATLKIQPSEPRDSAVYFCASGLGRQATNEKLFFGSGTQLSVL.

The V and J genes are TRBV24-1 and TRBJ1-1; tentatively, D is TRBD1 (6 bases). There are 17 residues in the CDR3. The germline V and J ends were trimmed by 5 bases and 0 bases, with 18 bases remaining between them. CDR1 is KGHDR and CDR2 is SFDVKD in the germline V gene. CDR3 in amino acids: CATSGWEPGEMNTEAFF. The CDR3 DNA reads TGTGCCACCAGTGGTTGGGAACCAGGGGAAATGAACACTGAAGCTTTCTTT.

V gene TRBV28 combines with J gene TRBJ2-5; 7 bases map to TRBD2. Germline CDR1 is MDHEN and CDR2 is SYDVKM. After removal of 6 bases from V and 9 bases from J, the junction contained 10 bases not matched to a gene. CDR3 length: 13 amino acids. In DNA, the CDR3 is TGTGCCAGCAGGCAGCAGTCCCGGGAGGCCCAGTACTTC. Amino acid sequence: CASRQQSREAQYF.

This clone was seen a few times. The rearrangement joins TRBV19 to TRBJ1-2; D ambiguous. V was cut by 7 bases and J by 2 bases, with 17 bases left in between. Per germline, CDR1 LNHDA and CDR2 SQIVND (reference sequence). The CDR3 contains 15 residues. The CDR3: CASKKKLTPNYGYTF. For the CDR3, the DNA is TGTGCCAGTAAGAAGAAACTCACTCCCAACTATGGCTACACCTTC.